Below are 8 T cell receptor beta chains sequenced from a single sample in a study of blood T cell repertoires in COVID-19. Clones were sequenced by immunoSEQ multiplex PCR, and TCRdb holds only the in-frame ones, with some missing. The profile covers over 250,000 clones, with 88% appearing a single time and approximately 0.8% taken by the ten largest. The sample comprised peripheral blood. The receptors shown here come from a woman in her twenties or thirties with acute or convalescent COVID-19.

This clone was found once. V is TRBV24-1 and J is TRBJ2-1; TRBD1 is a possible D gene (5 bases). Germline lookup yields CDR1 KGHDR and CDR2 SFDVKD. The V gene lost 0 bases and the J gene lost 7 bases, with 12 bases spanning the gap. The CDR3 runs to 15 residues. The CDR3 loop reads CATSDLAGNYNEQFF. DNA for the CDR3: TGTGCCACCAGTGATTTGGCAGGGAATTATAATGAGCAGTTCTTC.

DNA of the CDR3: TGTGCCAGCTCACCACCGGCTCAGCCCCAGCATTTT. Amino acid sequence: CASSPPAQPQHF. V gene TRBV18 combines with J gene TRBJ1-5; D gene uncertain. With 0 bases removed from V and 6 bases from J, the gap between germline ends came to 3 bases. The CDR3 has 12 amino acids. The germline CDR1 and CDR2 sequences are KGHSH and LQKENI.

This clone was detected a few times. The chain links TRBV6-2 or TRBV6-3 to TRBJ2-7, with TRBD2 identical over 12 bases. Germline assignment: CDR1 MNHEY and CDR2 SVGEGT. Trimming took 0 bases from V and 5 from J; bases not matched to a gene: 14. The CDR3 length is 19 residues. The CDR3 loop reads CASSYSPTLAGGPSNEQYF. The CDR3 DNA sequence: TGTGCCAGCAGTTACTCGCCCACCCTAGCGGGAGGGCCCTCGAACGAGCAGTACTTC.

This clone was picked up one time. V gene TRBV27 combines with J gene TRBJ2-7; 7 bases agree with TRBD1. The CDR3 runs 13 residues. Trimming removed 4 bases from V and 3 bases from J; junction bases left unmatched: 3. Germline lookup yields CDR1 MNHEY and CDR2 SMNVEV (reference sequence). The CDR3 nucleotides read TGTGCCAGCAGTTCGACAGGGATCTACGAGCAGTACTTC. Translated, it gives CASSSTGIYEQYF.

The chain links TRBV5-4 to TRBJ2-5, with 10 bases identical to TRBD1. CDR1 and CDR2 from the germline V gene are SGHNT and YYREEE (reference sequence). CDR3 length: 14 amino acids. V gave up 7 bases and J gave up 3 bases; unmatched junction bases: 6. This CDR3 reads CASSPGTGEETQYF. As DNA, the CDR3 is TGTGCCAGCTCCCCAGGGACAGGGGAAGAGACCCAGTACTTC.

The rearrangement uses TRBV7-2 and TRBJ2-1; D remains ambiguous. CDR3 length: 11 amino acids. The ends were cut back, 8 bases at V and 4 bases at J, with 6 bases in the middle. Germline CDR1 and CDR2: SGHTA and FQGNSA. As DNA, the CDR3 is TGTGCCAGCCACTCTTACAATGAGCAGTTCTTC. It encodes CASHSYNEQFF.

The chain carries TRBV19 and TRBJ1-5; TRBD1 aligns across 8 bases. Germline V gene data show CDR1 as LNHDA and CDR2 as SQIVND (reference sequence). J lost 7 bases, V lost 3 bases, and 8 bases had no gene match. CDR3 length: 15 amino acids. The CDR3 region is CASSINRGSEQPQHF. The CDR3 bases are TGTGCCAGTAGTATCAACAGGGGGTCCGAACAGCCCCAGCATTTT.

This chain links TRBV7-9 with TRBJ1-4, with 7 bases aligning to TRBD1. CDR1 and CDR2 (germline): SEHNR, FQNEAQ (reference sequence). The CDR3 covers 16 residues. With 5 bases clipped from V and 0 bases from J, the junction kept 6 bases outside the gene matches. CDR3 loop: CASSPRTGATNEKLFF. The CDR3 DNA reads TGTGCCAGCAGCCCCCGGACAGGTGCAACTAATGAAAAACTGTTTTTT.